Described below is a single TCR beta chain sequence and its context. The antigen remains undetermined. Germline assignment: CDR1 DFQATT and CDR2 SNEGSKA (reference sequence). V was clipped by 5 bases and J by 5 bases; unmatched bases: 10. The CDR3 length is 15 residues. The data were obtained in a study of T cells in Graves' hyperthyroidism and ophthalmopathy. Clinical symptoms, serum thyroxine, TRAb, thyroid ultrasound and orbital computed tomography informed diagnoses. Study-level points and caveats: Ophthalmopathy prediction by the model preceded onset by a median approximately six months. From stable hyperthyroidism, ophthalmopathy was separated by a 13 V-J model.

TCR beta CDR3 region amplification was performed from RNA transcripts. A first-round RT-PCR of the TCR CDR3 used the HTBI primer set. TCRdb reanalysed the multiplex PCR reads using MiXCR and keeps one entry per CDR3 protein. The sample records roughly 500,000 distinct CDR3 sequences, 46% being singletons. This sequence was found in an adult woman with Graves' disease, either hyperthyroidism or ophthalmopathy (not recorded which). V and J are TRBV20-1 and TRBJ2-5; TRBD1 matches 11 bases. Sequencing was done on a sample of peripheral blood or thyroid tissue (not recorded which). The CDR3 bases are TGCAGTGCTCCTCCTCGGGACAGGGGGATTGAGACCCAGTACTTC. Its translation is CSAPPRDRGIETQYF.